A selection of T cell receptor beta chains follows, all from one sample in a study of shared clonotypes between healthy human individuals. The method was immunoSEQ multiplex PCR; TCRdb's version includes in-frame clones alone and lacks a portion of them. The table lists a few million clones, approximately 96% of them singletons. The sequenced material came from naive CD4+ T cells sorted from blood. Receptor source: a man aged 18 to 30 in good health. Both conserved end residues are part of each CDR3. Each record gives: J gene, D gene, V gene, CDR3 length, clone size, CDR3 protein, CDR3 DNA. D genes are given only for firm matches. Rows may omit the clone size; those that give it use once, few, many or a size class.

J: TRBJ1-6; D: TRBD1; V: TRBV30; length: 15; size: NA; CDR3: CAWSWGDSGNSPLHF; DNA: TGTGCCTGGAGTTGGGGGGACAGCGGGAATTCACCCCTCCACTTT
J: TRBJ1-4; D: TRBD1; V: TRBV19; length: 14; size: NA; CDR3: CASSLAQGAEKLFF; DNA: TGTGCCAGTAGCCTCGCACAGGGGGCCGAAAAACTGTTTTTT
J: TRBJ1-2; D: TRBD1; V: TRBV7-8; length: 14; size: NA; CDR3: CASSSQGANYGYTF; DNA: TGTGCCAGCAGCAGTCAGGGGGCTAACTATGGCTACACCTTC
J: TRBJ2-1; D: TRBD2; V: TRBV5-1; length: 16; size: NA; CDR3: CASSTTGTSGRNEQFF; DNA: TGCGCCAGCAGCACCACCGGGACTAGCGGGAGAAATGAGCAGTTCTTC
J: TRBJ2-7; D: TRBD1; V: TRBV7-9; length: 16; size: NA; CDR3: CASSSLGTGGLYEQYF; DNA: TGTGCCAGCAGCTCACTCGGGACAGGGGGTCTTTACGAGCAGTACTTC
J: TRBJ1-3; D: NA; V: TRBV9; length: 17; size: NA; CDR3: CASSVSDTGSIRNTIYF; DNA: TGTGCCAGCAGCGTATCTGATACAGGGTCTATTAGAAACACCATATATTTT
J: TRBJ1-3; D: NA; V: TRBV6-1; length: 13; size: NA; CDR3: CASSLVHGNTIYF; DNA: TGTGCCAGCAGTCTGGTCCATGGAAACACCATATATTTT
J: TRBJ1-2; D: TRBD1; V: TRBV19; length: 15; size: NA; CDR3: CASSSPGGAYYGYTF; DNA: TGTGCCAGTAGTTCACCAGGGGGCGCGTACTATGGCTACACCTTC
J: TRBJ1-2; D: TRBD1; V: TRBV2; length: 14; size: NA; CDR3: CASRIQGRGSGYTF; DNA: TGTGCCAGCAGGATACAGGGGCGGGGGAGTGGCTACACCTTC
J: TRBJ1-5; D: NA; V: TRBV30; length: 15; size: NA; CDR3: CAWSVVGKAAQPQHF; DNA: TGTGCCTGGAGTGTAGTCGGGAAGGCCGCTCAGCCCCAGCATTTT
J: TRBJ2-2; D: NA; V: TRBV9; length: 16; size: NA; CDR3: CASSVSGTRFTGELFF; DNA: TGTGCCAGCAGTGTTAGCGGAACGAGATTCACCGGGGAGCTGTTTTTT
J: TRBJ1-6; D: NA; V: TRBV28; length: 15; size: NA; CDR3: CASSSGEGVSSPLHF; DNA: TGTGCCAGCAGTTCAGGGGAAGGGGTTAGTTCACCCCTCCACTTT
J: TRBJ2-7; D: NA; V: TRBV5-1; length: 16; size: once; CDR3: CASSLGITGKPYEQYF; DNA: TGCGCCAGCAGCTTGGGGATAACAGGGAAACCCTACGAGCAGTACTTC
J: TRBJ2-5; D: TRBD2; V: TRBV10-2; length: 15; size: NA; CDR3: CASIPGLAGQETQYF; DNA: TGCGCCAGCATTCCGGGACTAGCGGGACAGGAGACCCAGTACTTC
J: TRBJ2-2; D: NA; V: TRBV6-5; length: 14; size: NA; CDR3: CASSYRVATGELFF; DNA: TGTGCCAGCAGTTACAGGGTAGCCACCGGGGAGCTGTTTTTT
J: TRBJ2-7; D: NA; V: TRBV21-1; length: 11; size: NA; CDR3: CANPPNREQYF; DNA: TGTGCCAACCCCCCAAACAGGGAGCAGTACTTC
J: TRBJ2-7; D: NA; V: TRBV11-2; length: 10; size: NA; CDR3: CASSYYEQYF; DNA: TGTGCCAGCAGCTACTACGAGCAGTACTTC
J: TRBJ1-2; D: TRBD1; V: TRBV18; length: 13; size: NA; CDR3: CASSQGQDQGYTF; DNA: TGTGCCAGCTCACAAGGACAGGATCAAGGCTACACCTTC
J: TRBJ1-5; D: NA; V: TRBV28; length: 15; size: NA; CDR3: CASSLFSIGNQPQHF; DNA: TGTGCCAGCAGTTTGTTCTCCATCGGCAATCAGCCCCAGCATTTT
J: TRBJ1-4; D: NA; V: TRBV9; length: 15; size: NA; CDR3: CASSVTGATNEKLFF; DNA: TGTGCCAGCAGCGTAACCGGGGCTACTAATGAAAAACTGTTTTTT
J: TRBJ2-3; D: NA; V: TRBV19; length: 14; size: NA; CDR3: CASSWQEFTDTQYF; DNA: TGTGCCAGTAGTTGGCAGGAATTCACAGATACGCAGTATTTT
J: TRBJ2-4; D: NA; V: TRBV2; length: 15; size: NA; CDR3: CASSEGSPAKNIQYF; DNA: TGTGCCAGCAGTGAAGGGAGTCCTGCCAAAAACATTCAGTACTTC
J: TRBJ2-7; D: NA; V: TRBV7-9; length: 14; size: NA; CDR3: CASSLDGGSYEQYF; DNA: TGTGCCAGCAGCTTAGACGGGGGCTCCTACGAGCAGTACTTC
J: TRBJ1-2; D: NA; V: TRBV28; length: 14; size: NA; CDR3: CASSSPPGHYGYTF; DNA: TGTGCCAGCAGTTCCCCTCCTGGCCACTATGGCTACACCTTC
J: TRBJ2-7; D: NA; V: TRBV5-1; length: 14; size: NA; CDR3: CASSSDPSGYEQYF; DNA: TGCGCCAGCAGCTCCGACCCCAGCGGCTACGAGCAGTACTTC
J: TRBJ2-1; D: NA; V: TRBV21-1; length: 10; size: NA; CDR3: CASIMYEQFF; DNA: TGTGCCAGCATTATGTATGAGCAGTTCTTC